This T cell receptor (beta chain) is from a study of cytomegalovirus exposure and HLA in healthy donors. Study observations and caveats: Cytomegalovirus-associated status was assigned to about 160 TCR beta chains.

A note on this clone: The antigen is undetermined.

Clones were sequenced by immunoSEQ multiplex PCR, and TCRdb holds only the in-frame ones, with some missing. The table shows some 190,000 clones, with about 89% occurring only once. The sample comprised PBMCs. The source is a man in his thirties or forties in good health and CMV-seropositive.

CDR3 sequence reads: CASSFPGDTQYF. In DNA form, the CDR3 reads TGTGCCAGCAGTTTTCCCGGAGATACGCAGTATTTT. The chain is built from TRBV7-2 and TRBJ2-3; D is unclear. V was clipped by 6 bases and J by 5 bases, with 9 bases between them. The CDR3 is 12 amino acids. The germline V gene has CDR1 SGHTA and CDR2 FQGNSA.